The source of this TCR beta chain is a study of beta chain features in type 1 diabetes. Germline V gene sequence: CDR1 MNHEY, CDR2 SMNVEV (reference sequence). Between the trimmed V and J ends, which lost 2 bases and 2 bases, there was a span of 7 bases. The CDR3 has 13 amino acids. This clone was counted a few times. The antigen is unknown. Markers CD45RO/CCR7/CD25/CD127/CD95/CD27 served to sort CD4+ naive, central memory, regulatory and stem cell-like memory cells. Purities over 95% were achieved in all sorted populations. The authors reverse transcribed all of the isolated RNA, so sequencing captured expressed TCRB transcripts. TCRdb's copy holds only in-frame clones and misses some; the assay was immunoSEQ multiplex PCR. This sample has hundreds of thousands of clones, with about 14% found just once. Study results and limitations: Type 1 diabetes patients showed a moderate but significant shortening of TCRB CDR3s in all four CD4+ subsets. Whether HLA type influences TCRB rearrangement remained unresolved here. In the patient group, naive, central memory and Treg TCRB repertoires seemed more alike than in the healthy donor group.

This chain connects TRBV27 to TRBJ2-7; no reliable D call. Input material: naive CD4+ T cells from blood. The clonotype comes from a man between 18 and 29 years old with type 1 diabetes. CDR3 protein: CASSLDAAYEQYF. The CDR3 region has the DNA TGTGCCAGCAGTTTAGACGCGGCCTACGAGCAGTACTTC.